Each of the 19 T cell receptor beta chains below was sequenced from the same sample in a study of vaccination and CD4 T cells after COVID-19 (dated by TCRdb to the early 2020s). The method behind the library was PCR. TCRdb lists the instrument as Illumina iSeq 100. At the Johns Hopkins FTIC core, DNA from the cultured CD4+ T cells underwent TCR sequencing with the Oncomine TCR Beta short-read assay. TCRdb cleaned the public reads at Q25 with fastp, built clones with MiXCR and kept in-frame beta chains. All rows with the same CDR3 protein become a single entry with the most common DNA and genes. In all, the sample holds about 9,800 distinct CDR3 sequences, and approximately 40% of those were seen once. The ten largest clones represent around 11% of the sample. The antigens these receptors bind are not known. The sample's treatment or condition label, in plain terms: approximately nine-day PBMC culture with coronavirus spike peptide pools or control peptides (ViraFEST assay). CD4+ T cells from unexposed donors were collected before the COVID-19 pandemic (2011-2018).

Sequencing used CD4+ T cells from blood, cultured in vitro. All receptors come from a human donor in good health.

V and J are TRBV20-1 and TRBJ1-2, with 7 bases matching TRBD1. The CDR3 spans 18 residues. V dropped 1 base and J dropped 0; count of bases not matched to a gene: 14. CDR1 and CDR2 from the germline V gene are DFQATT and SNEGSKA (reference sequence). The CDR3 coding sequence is TGCAGTGCTAGAGCTTTGTTACTCCCGGGACAGTCTAACTATGGCTACACCTTC. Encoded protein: CSARALLLPGQSNYGYTF.

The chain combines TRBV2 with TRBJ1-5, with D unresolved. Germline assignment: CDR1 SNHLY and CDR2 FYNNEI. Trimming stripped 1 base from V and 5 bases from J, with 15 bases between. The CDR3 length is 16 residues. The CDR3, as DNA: TGTGCCAGCAGTGAAGGCGGCAGGCGGTCCGATCAGCCCCAGCATTTT. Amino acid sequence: CASSEGGRRSDQPQHF.

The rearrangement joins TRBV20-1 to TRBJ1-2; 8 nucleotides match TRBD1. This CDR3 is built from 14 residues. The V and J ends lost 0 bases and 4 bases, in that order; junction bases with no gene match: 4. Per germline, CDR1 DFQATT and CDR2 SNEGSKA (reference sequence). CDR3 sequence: CSARDTTGGYGYTF. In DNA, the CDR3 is TGCAGTGCTAGAGATACAACAGGGGGCTATGGCTACACCTTC.

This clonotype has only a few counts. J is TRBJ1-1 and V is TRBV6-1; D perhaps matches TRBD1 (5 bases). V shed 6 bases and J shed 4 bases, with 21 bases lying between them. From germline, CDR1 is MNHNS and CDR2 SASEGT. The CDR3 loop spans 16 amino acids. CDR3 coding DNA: TGTGCCAGCAGGCCGCGGGGGGGAGGCGGCGGCACTGAAGCTTTCTTT. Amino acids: CASRPRGGGGGTEAFF.

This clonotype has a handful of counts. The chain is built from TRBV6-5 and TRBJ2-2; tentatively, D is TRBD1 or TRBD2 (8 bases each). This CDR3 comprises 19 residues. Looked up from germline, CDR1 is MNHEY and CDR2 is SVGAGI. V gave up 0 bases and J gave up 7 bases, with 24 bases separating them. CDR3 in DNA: TGTGCCAGCAGTTACTCGATAACAGGGGGTAGCGGGAAAGGCGGGGAGCTGTTTTTT. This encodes CASSYSITGGSGKGGELFF.

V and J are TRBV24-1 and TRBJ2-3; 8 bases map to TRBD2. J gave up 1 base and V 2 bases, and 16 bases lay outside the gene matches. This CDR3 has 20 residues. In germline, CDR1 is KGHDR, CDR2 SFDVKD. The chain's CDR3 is CATSDSLSGGLRGGTDTQYF. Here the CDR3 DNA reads TGTGCCACCAGTGATTCCCTCAGCGGGGGACTACGAGGGGGCACAGATACGCAGTATTTT.

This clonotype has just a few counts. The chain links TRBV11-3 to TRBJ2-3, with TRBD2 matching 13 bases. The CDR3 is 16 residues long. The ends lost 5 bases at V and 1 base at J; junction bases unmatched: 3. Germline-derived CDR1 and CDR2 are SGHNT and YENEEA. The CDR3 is CASSPGLAGGTDTQYF. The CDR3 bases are TGTGCCAGCAGCCCCGGACTAGCGGGAGGCACAGATACGCAGTATTTT.

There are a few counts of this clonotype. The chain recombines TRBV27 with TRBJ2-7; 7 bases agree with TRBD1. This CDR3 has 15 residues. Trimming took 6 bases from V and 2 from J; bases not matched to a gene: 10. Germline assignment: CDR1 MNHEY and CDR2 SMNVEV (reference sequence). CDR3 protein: CASRIGSGGAYEQYF. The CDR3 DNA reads TGTGCCAGCAGAATTGGGTCAGGGGGTGCCTACGAGCAGTACTTC.

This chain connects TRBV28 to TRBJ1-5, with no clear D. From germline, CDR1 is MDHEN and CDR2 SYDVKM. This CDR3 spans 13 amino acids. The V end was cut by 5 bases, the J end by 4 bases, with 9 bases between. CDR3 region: CASSPDLNQPQHF. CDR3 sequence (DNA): TGTGCCAGCAGTCCCGACCTAAATCAGCCCCAGCATTTT.

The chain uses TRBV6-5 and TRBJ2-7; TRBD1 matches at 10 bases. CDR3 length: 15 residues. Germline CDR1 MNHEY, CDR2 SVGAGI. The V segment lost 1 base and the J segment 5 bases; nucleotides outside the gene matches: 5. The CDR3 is CASSYFGTGANEQYF. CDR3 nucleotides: TGTGCCAGCAGTTACTTCGGGACAGGGGCCAACGAGCAGTACTTC.

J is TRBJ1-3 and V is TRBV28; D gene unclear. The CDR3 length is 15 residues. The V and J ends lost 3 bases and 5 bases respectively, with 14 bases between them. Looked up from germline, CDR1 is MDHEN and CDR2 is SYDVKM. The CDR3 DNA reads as TGTGCCAGCAGTTTCGGTAGTCCCGGGCGAAACACCATATATTTT. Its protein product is CASSFGSPGRNTIYF.

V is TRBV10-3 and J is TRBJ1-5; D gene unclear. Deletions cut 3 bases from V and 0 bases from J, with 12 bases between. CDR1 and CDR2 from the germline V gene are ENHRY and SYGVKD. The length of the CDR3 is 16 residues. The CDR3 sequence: CAISERLGDSNQPQHF. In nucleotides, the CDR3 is TGTGCCATCAGTGAAAGGTTGGGTGATAGCAATCAGCCCCAGCATTTT.

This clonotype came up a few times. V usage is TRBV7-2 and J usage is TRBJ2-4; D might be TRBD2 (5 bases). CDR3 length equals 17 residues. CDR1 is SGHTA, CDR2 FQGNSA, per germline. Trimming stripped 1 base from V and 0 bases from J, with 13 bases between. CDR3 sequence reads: CASSLDNRGTAKNIQYF. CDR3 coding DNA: TGTGCCAGCAGCTTAGACAATCGGGGAACAGCCAAAAACATTCAGTACTTC.

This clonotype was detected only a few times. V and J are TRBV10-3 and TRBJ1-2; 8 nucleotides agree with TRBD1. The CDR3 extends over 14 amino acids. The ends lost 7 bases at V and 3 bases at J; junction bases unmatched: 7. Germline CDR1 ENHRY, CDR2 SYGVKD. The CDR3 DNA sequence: TGTGCCATCAACTTCGACAGGGGATACTATGGCTACACCTTC. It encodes CAINFDRGYYGYTF.

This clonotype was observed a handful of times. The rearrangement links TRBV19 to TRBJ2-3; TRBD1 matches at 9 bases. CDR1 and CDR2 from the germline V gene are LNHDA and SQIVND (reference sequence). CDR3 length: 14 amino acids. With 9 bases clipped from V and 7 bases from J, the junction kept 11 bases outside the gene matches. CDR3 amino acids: CASSPGQGIHTQYF. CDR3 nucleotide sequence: TGTGCCAGCTCTCCGGGACAGGGAATACATACGCAGTATTTT. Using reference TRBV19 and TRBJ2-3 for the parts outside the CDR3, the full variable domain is DGGITQSPKYLFRKEGQNVTLSCEQNLNHDAMYWYRQDPGQGLRLIYYSQIVNDFQKGDIAEGYSVSREKKESFPLTVTSAQKNPTAFYLCASSPGQGIHTQYFGPGTRLTVL.

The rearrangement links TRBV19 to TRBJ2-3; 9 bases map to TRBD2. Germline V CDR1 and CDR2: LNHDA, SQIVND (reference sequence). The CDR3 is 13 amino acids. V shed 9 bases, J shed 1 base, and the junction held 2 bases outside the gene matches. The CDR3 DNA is TGTGCCAGCCAGCGGGGGGGCACAGATACGCAGTATTTT. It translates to CASQRGGTDTQYF. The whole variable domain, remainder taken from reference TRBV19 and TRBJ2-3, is DGGITQSPKYLFRKEGQNVTLSCEQNLNHDAMYWYRQDPGQGLRLIYYSQIVNDFQKGDIAEGYSVSREKKESFPLTVTSAQKNPTAFYLCASQRGGTDTQYFGPGTRLTVL.

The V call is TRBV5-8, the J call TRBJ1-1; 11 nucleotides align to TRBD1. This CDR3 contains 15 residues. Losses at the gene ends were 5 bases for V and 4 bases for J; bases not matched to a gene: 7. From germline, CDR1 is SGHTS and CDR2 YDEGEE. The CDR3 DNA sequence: TGTGCCAGCAGGGACAGGGGGCGCGGGAGCACTGAAGCTTTCTTT. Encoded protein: CASRDRGRGSTEAFF.

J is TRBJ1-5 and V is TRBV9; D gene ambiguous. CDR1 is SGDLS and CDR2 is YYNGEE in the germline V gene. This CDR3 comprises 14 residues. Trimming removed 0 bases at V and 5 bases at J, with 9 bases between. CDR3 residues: CASSVGLFDQPQHF. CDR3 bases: TGTGCCAGCAGCGTAGGGCTATTTGATCAGCCCCAGCATTTT.

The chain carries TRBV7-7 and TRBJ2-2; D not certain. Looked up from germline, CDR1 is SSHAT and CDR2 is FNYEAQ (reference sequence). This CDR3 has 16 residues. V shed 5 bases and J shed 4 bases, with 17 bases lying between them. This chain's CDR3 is CASSQIPRLGTGELFF. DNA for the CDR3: TGTGCCAGCAGCCAGATTCCAAGGTTAGGCACCGGGGAGCTGTTTTTT.